These T cell receptor beta chains were read from a single sample in a study of blood T cells in healthy people across ages. One entry per CDR3 protein results from TCRdb running MiXCR on the 5' RACE reads. Of approximately 2,000,000 distinct CDR3 sequences in the sample, about 39% are singletons; the top ten hold approximately 22%. The sequenced sample consisted of blood. Receptor source: a human donor in good health. CDR3s include the opening cysteine and the closing phenylalanine or tryptophan. Fields, in order: CDR3 protein, CDR3 DNA, D gene, V gene, J gene, clone size. D genes are given only for firm matches. For some rows the clone size is stated as once, few or many, or as a class when expanded; others skip it.

CDR3: CASSYGLTSGTDTQYF
DNA: TGTGCCAGCAGTTACGGTTTGACTAGCGGTACAGATACGCAGTATTTT
D: TRBD2
V: TRBV6-5
J: TRBJ2-3
size: once

CDR3: CSARPSGTLEFF
DNA: TGCAGTGCTAGGCCCTCCGGGACTCTTGAGTTCTTC
D: .
V: TRBV20-1
J: TRBJ2-1
size: .

CDR3: CASSKWGLNTEAFF
DNA: TGTGCCAGCAGCAAATGGGGACTGAACACTGAAGCTTTCTTT
D: .
V: TRBV21-1
J: TRBJ1-1
size: .

CDR3: CASSIGGAGNQPQHF
DNA: TGTGCCAGTAGTATTGGAGGGGCCGGGAATCAGCCCCAGCATTTT
D: .
V: TRBV19
J: TRBJ1-5
size: .

CDR3: CASRTEMNQPQHF
DNA: TGTGCCAGCAGGACGGAGATGAATCAGCCCCAGCATTTT
D: .
V: TRBV6-5
J: TRBJ1-5
size: .

CDR3: CSVLGQQETQYF
DNA: TGCAGCGTGTTGGGACAACAAGAGACCCAGTACTTC
D: .
V: TRBV29-1
J: TRBJ2-5
size: many

CDR3: CASSPRRGDSPLHF
DNA: TGTGCCAGCAGCCCAAGAAGGGGCGATTCACCCCTCCACTTT
D: .
V: TRBV6-2/TRBV6-3
J: TRBJ1-6
size: few

CDR3: CASSREAANYGYTF
DNA: TGCGCCAGCAGCCGGGAGGCGGCTAACTATGGCTACACCTTC
D: .
V: TRBV5-1
J: TRBJ1-2
size: .

CDR3: CASMRGVLNEQFF
DNA: TGTGCCAGTATGCGGGGGGTTCTTAATGAGCAGTTCTTC
D: TRBD2
V: TRBV7-2
J: TRBJ2-1
size: .

CDR3: CACSLVGTISNYGYTF
DNA: TGTGCCTGCAGCTTGGTAGGGACCATCTCTAACTATGGCTACACCTTC
D: .
V: TRBV7-2
J: TRBJ1-2
size: few

CDR3: CATSGLAGAQETQYF
DNA: TGTGCCACCAGCGGATTAGCGGGGGCCCAAGAGACCCAGTACTTC
D: TRBD2
V: TRBV15
J: TRBJ2-5
size: .

CDR3: CASTLWWGGNYTEAFF
DNA: TGTGCCAGCACTCTTTGGTGGGGGGGCAACTACACTGAAGCTTTCTTT
D: .
V: TRBV6-6
J: TRBJ1-1
size: .

CDR3: CASSLEHPANYGYTF
DNA: TGTGCCAGCAGTTTAGAGCACCCTGCTAACTATGGCTACACCTTC
D: .
V: TRBV27
J: TRBJ1-2
size: once

CDR3: CASSLKQGAAYTQYF
DNA: TGTGCCAGCAGCCTTAAACAGGGGGCGGCGTATACGCAGTATTTT
D: TRBD1
V: TRBV7-2
J: TRBJ2-3
size: .

CDR3: CASSLTNQPSYNEQFF
DNA: TGTGCCAGCAGTTTAACCAACCAACCTTCCTACAATGAGCAGTTCTTC
D: .
V: TRBV12-3/TRBV12-4
J: TRBJ2-1
size: .

CDR3: CASTWTGGTYEQYF
DNA: TGTGCCAGCACTTGGACAGGGGGAACCTACGAGCAGTACTTC
D: TRBD1
V: TRBV27
J: TRBJ2-7
size: once

CDR3: CASSPGQIITEAFF
DNA: TGTGCCAGCAGCCCGGGACAGATTATCACTGAAGCTTTCTTT
D: TRBD1
V: TRBV7-2
J: TRBJ1-1
size: .

CDR3: CASSILVYEQYF
DNA: TGTGCCAGCAGCATACTAGTTTACGAGCAGTACTTC
D: .
V: TRBV7-9
J: TRBJ2-7
size: few

CDR3: CATSRSEIADYQETQYF
DNA: TGTGCCACCAGCAGGTCCGAAATAGCGGATTACCAAGAGACCCAGTACTTC
D: .
V: TRBV15
J: TRBJ2-5
size: .

CDR3: CSARDRRRGSEEQFF
DNA: TGCAGTGCTAGAGATCGCCGGCGAGGGTCGGAGGAGCAGTTCTTC
D: .
V: TRBV20-1
J: TRBJ2-1
size: few

CDR3: CASSHLHDGGYTF
DNA: TGCGCCAGCAGCCATCTACACGACGGGGGCTACACCTTC
D: .
V: TRBV4-3
J: TRBJ1-2
size: .

CDR3: CASSPDRFSSYNSPLHF
DNA: TGCGCCAGCAGCCCGGACAGATTTAGCTCCTATAATTCACCCCTCCACTTT
D: .
V: TRBV5-1
J: TRBJ1-6
size: .

CDR3: CASTLGLFNYNEQFF
DNA: TGTGCCAGCACCTTAGGACTGTTTAACTACAATGAGCAGTTCTTC
D: .
V: TRBV12-3/TRBV12-4
J: TRBJ2-1
size: few

CDR3: CASSLPNGPSDEQFF
DNA: TGTGCCAGCAGTTTACCCAATGGACCGTCCGATGAGCAGTTCTTC
D: .
V: TRBV12-3/TRBV12-4
J: TRBJ2-1
size: .

CDR3: CASSTTRTDTQYF
DNA: TGTGCCAGCAGCACCACCCGGACAGATACGCAGTATTTT
D: .
V: TRBV7-3
J: TRBJ2-3
size: few

CDR3: CASSRDLTYNEQYF
DNA: TGTGCCAGCAGCCGAGACTTGACCTACAATGAGCAGTACTTC
D: .
V: TRBV7-3
J: TRBJ2-7
size: .

CDR3: CASSSPGTGSGEKLFF
DNA: TGCGCCAGCAGTTCACCCGGGACAGGGTCGGGTGAAAAACTGTTTTTT
D: TRBD1
V: TRBV5-1
J: TRBJ1-4
size: .

CDR3: CASRVGYRGTQETQYF
DNA: TGCGCCAGCAGAGTGGGATACAGGGGGACACAAGAGACCCAGTACTTC
D: TRBD1
V: TRBV5-1
J: TRBJ2-5
size: many

CDR3: CSARWDRGETQYF
DNA: TGCAGTGCTAGATGGGACAGGGGTGAGACCCAGTACTTC
D: TRBD1
V: TRBV20-1
J: TRBJ2-5
size: few

CDR3: CSARDADYYNEQFF
DNA: TGCAGTGCTAGAGATGCGGATTACTACAATGAGCAGTTCTTC
D: .
V: TRBV20-1
J: TRBJ2-1
size: .

CDR3: CASSYGRGRSSDTQYF
DNA: TGTGCCAGCAGTTATGGTAGGGGTAGATCATCGGATACGCAGTATTTT
D: .
V: TRBV6-6
J: TRBJ2-3
size: .

CDR3: CATSRSRTERPYEQYF
DNA: TGTGCCACCAGCAGATCCAGGACAGAAAGACCCTACGAGCAGTACTTC
D: .
V: TRBV15
J: TRBJ2-7
size: .

CDR3: CASSQDLAEVTEQFF
DNA: TGTGCCAGCAGCCAGGATCTAGCGGAGGTAACTGAGCAGTTCTTC
D: TRBD2
V: TRBV4-2
J: TRBJ2-1
size: .

CDR3: CASSVGQGHYTDTQYF
DNA: TGTGCCAGCAGCGTGGGACAGGGCCATTACACAGATACGCAGTATTTT
D: TRBD1
V: TRBV5-5
J: TRBJ2-3
size: .

CDR3: CASTLTVPGDTQYF
DNA: TGTGCCAGCACCTTAACAGTGCCAGGGGATACGCAGTATTTT
D: .
V: TRBV12-3/TRBV12-4
J: TRBJ2-3
size: .

CDR3: CGSSRGTGRNEQFF
DNA: TGCGGCAGCAGCCGAGGGACAGGGCGCAATGAGCAGTTCTTC
D: TRBD1
V: TRBV5-1
J: TRBJ2-1
size: .

CDR3: CASSHNPQPTQYF
DNA: TGTGCCAGCAGCCACAACCCACAGCCTACGCAGTATTTT
D: .
V: TRBV3-1
J: TRBJ2-3
size: .

CDR3: CASSLSGGALGEQFF
DNA: TGTGCCAGCAGCTTAAGCGGGGGGGCCTTGGGTGAGCAGTTCTTC
D: TRBD2
V: TRBV7-3
J: TRBJ2-1
size: .

CDR3: CASSGGISNRPQHF
DNA: TGTGCCAGCAGCGGAGGCATTAGCAATCGGCCCCAGCATTTT
D: .
V: TRBV9
J: TRBJ1-5
size: once

CDR3: CASSPAGTGVPYGYTF
DNA: TGCGCCAGCAGCCCGGCCGGGACAGGGGTCCCCTATGGCTACACCTTC
D: TRBD1
V: TRBV5-1
J: TRBJ1-2
size: .

CDR3: CSARGTAYGYTF
DNA: TGCAGTGCTCGCGGGACAGCCTATGGCTACACCTTC
D: TRBD1
V: TRBV20-1
J: TRBJ1-2
size: few

CDR3: CASSHPGLYGYTF
DNA: TGTGCCAGCAGCCACCCAGGGCTATATGGCTACACCTTC
D: .
V: TRBV6-6
J: TRBJ1-2
size: .

CDR3: CASSPRSTLNTEAFF
DNA: TGTGCCAGCAGCCCTAGGTCCACCCTAAACACTGAAGCTTTCTTT
D: .
V: TRBV7-9
J: TRBJ1-1
size: .

CDR3: CASSPRNYEQYF
DNA: TGTGCCAGCAGCCCTCGGAACTACGAGCAGTACTTC
D: .
V: TRBV7-2
J: TRBJ2-7
size: .

CDR3: CASSTAGRDKAYEQYF
DNA: TGTGCCAGCAGTACCGCCGGACGGGACAAGGCCTACGAGCAGTACTTC
D: .
V: TRBV12-3/TRBV12-4
J: TRBJ2-7
size: few

CDR3: CASSLMVRAFF
DNA: TGTGCCAGCAGCTTAATGGTACGGGCTTTCTTT
D: .
V: TRBV7-2
J: TRBJ1-1
size: few

CDR3: CASSPEPGQGLGKLFF
DNA: TGCGCCAGCAGCCCAGAACCGGGACAGGGTTTAGGAAAACTGTTTTTT
D: TRBD1
V: TRBV4-3
J: TRBJ1-4
size: few

CDR3: CASSIVLGVSYEQYF
DNA: TGTGCCAGTAGTATAGTCCTAGGGGTTTCCTACGAGCAGTACTTC
D: .
V: TRBV19
J: TRBJ2-7
size: .

CDR3: CSARDRYTYNEQFF
DNA: TGCAGTGCTAGAGATCGGTACACCTACAATGAGCAGTTCTTC
D: .
V: TRBV20-1
J: TRBJ2-1
size: .

CDR3: CASRGATGISYEQYF
DNA: TGCGCCAGCAGAGGCGCTACAGGGATCTCCTACGAGCAGTACTTC
D: .
V: TRBV5-1
J: TRBJ2-7
size: few

CDR3: CASSASGTANEKLFF
DNA: TGTGCCAGCAGCGCATCCGGGACAGCGAATGAAAAACTGTTTTTT
D: TRBD1
V: TRBV7-8
J: TRBJ1-4
size: .

CDR3: CASSYSYKGSTDTQYF
DNA: TGTGCCAGCAGTTACTCTTACAAGGGGAGCACAGATACGCAGTATTTT
D: .
V: TRBV6-2/TRBV6-3
J: TRBJ2-3
size: .

CDR3: CASSPSGGFSTDTQYF
DNA: TGTGCCAGCAGCCCTAGCGGGGGATTTAGCACAGATACGCAGTATTTT
D: TRBD2
V: TRBV7-3
J: TRBJ2-3
size: few

CDR3: CASSSGQGAWEKLFF
DNA: TGTGCCAGCAGCTCCGGACAGGGGGCCTGGGAAAAACTGTTTTTT
D: TRBD1
V: TRBV5-6
J: TRBJ1-4
size: few

CDR3: CASKRAYTDTQYF
DNA: TGTGCCAGTAAGCGGGCCTACACAGATACGCAGTATTTT
D: .
V: TRBV19
J: TRBJ2-3
size: .